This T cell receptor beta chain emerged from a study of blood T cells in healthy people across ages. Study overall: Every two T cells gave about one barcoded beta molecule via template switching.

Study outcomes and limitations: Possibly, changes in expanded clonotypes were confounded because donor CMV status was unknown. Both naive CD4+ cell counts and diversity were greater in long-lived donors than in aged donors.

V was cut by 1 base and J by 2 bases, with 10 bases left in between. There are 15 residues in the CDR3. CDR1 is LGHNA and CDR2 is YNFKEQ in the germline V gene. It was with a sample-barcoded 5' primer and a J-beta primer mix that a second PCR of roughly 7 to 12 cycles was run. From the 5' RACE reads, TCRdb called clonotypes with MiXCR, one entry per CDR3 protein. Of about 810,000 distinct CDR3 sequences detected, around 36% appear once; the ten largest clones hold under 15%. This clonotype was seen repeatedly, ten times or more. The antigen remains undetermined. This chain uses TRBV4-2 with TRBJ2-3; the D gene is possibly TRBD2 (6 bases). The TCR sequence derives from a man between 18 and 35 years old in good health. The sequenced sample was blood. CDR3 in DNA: TGTGCCAGCAGCCAAGGGGGGGAAAACACAGATACGCAGTATTTT. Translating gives CASSQGGENTDTQYF.